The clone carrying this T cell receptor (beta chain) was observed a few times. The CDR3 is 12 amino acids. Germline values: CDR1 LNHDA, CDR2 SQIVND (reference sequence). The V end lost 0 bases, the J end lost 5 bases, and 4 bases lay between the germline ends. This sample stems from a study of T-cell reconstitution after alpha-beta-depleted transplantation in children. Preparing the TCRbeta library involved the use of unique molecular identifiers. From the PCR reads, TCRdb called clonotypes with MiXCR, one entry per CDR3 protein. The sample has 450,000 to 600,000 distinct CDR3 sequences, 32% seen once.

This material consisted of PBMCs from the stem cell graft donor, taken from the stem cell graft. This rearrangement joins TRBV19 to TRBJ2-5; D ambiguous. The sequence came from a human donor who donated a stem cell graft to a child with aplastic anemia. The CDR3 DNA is TGTGCCAGTAGTATAGATCTCGAGACCCAGTACTTC. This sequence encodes CASSIDLETQYF.